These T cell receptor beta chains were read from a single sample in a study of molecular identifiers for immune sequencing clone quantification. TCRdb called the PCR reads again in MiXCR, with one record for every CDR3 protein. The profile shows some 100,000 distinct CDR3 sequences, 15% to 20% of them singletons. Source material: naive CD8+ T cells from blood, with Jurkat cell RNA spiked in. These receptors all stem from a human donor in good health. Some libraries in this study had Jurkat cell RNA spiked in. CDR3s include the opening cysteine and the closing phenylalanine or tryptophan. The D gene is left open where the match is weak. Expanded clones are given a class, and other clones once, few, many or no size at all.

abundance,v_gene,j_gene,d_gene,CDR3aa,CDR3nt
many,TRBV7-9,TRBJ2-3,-,CASSLILGPDTQYF,TGTGCCAGCAGCTTAATTCTCGGTCCAGATACGCAGTATTTT
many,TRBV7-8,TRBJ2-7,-,CASRAYHDSYEQYF,TGTGCCAGCAGGGCGTACCACGACTCCTACGAGCAGTACTTC
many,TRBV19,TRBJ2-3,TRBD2,CASSSLAGVTDTQYF,TGTGCCAGTAGTTCGCTAGCGGGAGTTACAGATACGCAGTATTTT
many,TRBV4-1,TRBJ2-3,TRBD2,CASSQEPGLTTDTQYF,TGCGCCAGCAGCCAAGAGCCGGGACTAACCACAGATACGCAGTATTTT
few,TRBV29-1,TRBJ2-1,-,CSVEPSGFYNEQFF,TGCAGCGTTGAGCCGAGCGGGTTTTACAATGAGCAGTTCTTC
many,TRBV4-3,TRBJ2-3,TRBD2,CASSQEWTSGDTQYF,TGCGCCAGCAGCCAAGAATGGACTAGCGGGGATACGCAGTATTTT
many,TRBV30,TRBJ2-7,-,CAWSGTGYTYEQYF,TGTGCCTGGAGTGGGACCGGGTATACCTACGAGCAGTACTTC
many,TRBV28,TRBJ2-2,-,CASSSPGLNTGELFF,TGTGCCAGCAGTTCACCGGGACTGAACACCGGGGAGCTGTTTTTT
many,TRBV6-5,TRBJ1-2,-,CASSYGANGYTF,TGTGCCAGCAGTTATGGGGCAAACGGCTACACCTTC
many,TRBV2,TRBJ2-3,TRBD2,CASSGSGLAGPTDTQYF,TGTGCCAGCAGTGGGTCGGGGCTAGCGGGACCCACAGATACGCAGTATTTT
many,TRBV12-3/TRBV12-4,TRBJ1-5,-,CASSPGGGSNQPQHF,TGTGCCAGCAGCCCCGGGGGGGGGAGCAATCAGCCCCAGCATTTT
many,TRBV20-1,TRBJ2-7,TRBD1,CSAWTGTGSYEQYF,TGCAGTGCTTGGACCGGGACAGGGTCCTACGAGCAGTACTTC
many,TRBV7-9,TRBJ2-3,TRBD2,CASSPPASGGSVGYF,TGTGCCAGCAGCCCCCCGGCCAGCGGGGGATCCGTAGGGTATTTT
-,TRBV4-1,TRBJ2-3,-,CASSPGSVTDTQYF,TGCGCCAGCAGCCCCGGGTCCGTCACAGATACGCAGTATTTT
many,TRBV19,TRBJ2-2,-,CASSIGQNTGELFF,TGTGCCAGTAGTATTGGACAGAACACCGGGGAGCTGTTTTTT
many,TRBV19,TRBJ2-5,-,CASSILGGIETQYF,TGTGCCAGTAGTATACTCGGGGGAATAGAGACCCAGTACTTC
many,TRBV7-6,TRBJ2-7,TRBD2,CASSQLAGGLYEQYF,TGTGCCAGCAGCCAACTAGCGGGGGGGTTGTACGAGCAGTACTTC
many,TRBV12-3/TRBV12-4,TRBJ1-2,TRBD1,CASTNPGTGGNGYTF,TGTGCCAGCACAAACCCCGGGACAGGGGGAAATGGCTACACCTTC
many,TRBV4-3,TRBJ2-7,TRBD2,CASSPGLAGTSYEQYF,TGCGCCAGCAGCCCGGGACTAGCGGGGACCTCCTACGAGCAGTACTTC
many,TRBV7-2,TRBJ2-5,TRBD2,CASSLRASGAQETQYF,TGTGCCAGCAGCCTAAGGGCTAGCGGGGCCCAAGAGACCCAGTACTTC
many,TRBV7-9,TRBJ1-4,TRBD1,CASSLTTGGAHEKLFF,TGTGCCAGCAGCCTAACTACAGGGGGCGCTCATGAAAAACTGTTTTTT
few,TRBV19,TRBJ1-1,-,CASSIASRGVTEAFF,TGTGCCAGTAGTATAGCCTCAAGGGGGGTGACTGAAGCTTTCTTT
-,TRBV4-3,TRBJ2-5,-,CASSPDRSQETQYF,TGCGCCAGCAGCCCCGACAGATCCCAAGAGACCCAGTACTTC
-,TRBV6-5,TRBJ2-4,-,CASSYMPDKNIQYF,TGTGCCAGCAGTTACATGCCGGATAAAAACATTCAGTACTTC
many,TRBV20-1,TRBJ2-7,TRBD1,CSATHRGPYEQYF,TGCAGTGCTACCCACAGGGGGCCCTACGAGCAGTACTTC
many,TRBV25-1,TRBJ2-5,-,CASRTAQETQYF,TGTGCCAGCAGGACAGCCCAAGAGACCCAGTACTTC
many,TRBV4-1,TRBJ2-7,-,CASSQGRTWAYEQYF,TGCGCCAGCAGCCAAGGGCGCACATGGGCGTACGAGCAGTACTTC
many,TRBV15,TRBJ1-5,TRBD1,CATTKDRGEPQHF,TGTGCCACCACCAAGGACAGGGGGGAGCCCCAGCATTTT
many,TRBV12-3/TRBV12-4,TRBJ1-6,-,CASSFAGRADSPLHF,TGTGCCAGCAGTTTTGCGGGGCGGGCCGATTCACCCCTCCACTTT
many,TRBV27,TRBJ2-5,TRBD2,CASSMLTSGATAETQYF,TGTGCCAGCAGTATGTTGACTAGCGGGGCTACGGCGGAGACCCAGTACTTC
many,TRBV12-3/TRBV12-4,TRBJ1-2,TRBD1,CASSLSGTAYYGYTF,TGTGCCAGCAGTCTATCCGGGACAGCATACTATGGCTACACCTTC
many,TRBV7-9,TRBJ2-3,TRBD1,CASSSDRGNTDTQYF,TGTGCCAGCAGCTCAGACAGGGGCAACACAGATACGCAGTATTTT